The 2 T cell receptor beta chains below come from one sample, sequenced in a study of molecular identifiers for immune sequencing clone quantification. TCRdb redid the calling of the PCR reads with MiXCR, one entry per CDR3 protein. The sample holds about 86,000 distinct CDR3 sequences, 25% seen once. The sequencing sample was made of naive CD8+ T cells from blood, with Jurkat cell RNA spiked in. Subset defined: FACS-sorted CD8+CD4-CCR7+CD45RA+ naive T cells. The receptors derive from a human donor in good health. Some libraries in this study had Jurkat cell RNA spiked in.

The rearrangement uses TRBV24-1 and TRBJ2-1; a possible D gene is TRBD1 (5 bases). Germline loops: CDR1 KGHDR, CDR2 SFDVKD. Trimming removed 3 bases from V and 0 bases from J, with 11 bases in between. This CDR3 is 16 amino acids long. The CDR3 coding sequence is TGTGCCACCAGTGATCCGACAGATCCCTCCTACAATGAGCAGTTCTTC. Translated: CATSDPTDPSYNEQFF.

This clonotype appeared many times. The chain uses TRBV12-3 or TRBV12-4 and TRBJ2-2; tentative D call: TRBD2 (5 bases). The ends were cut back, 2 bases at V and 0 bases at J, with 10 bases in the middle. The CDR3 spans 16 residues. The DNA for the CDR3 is TGTGCCAGCAGTTTATTAGCGCCCGCGAACACCGGGGAGCTGTTTTTT. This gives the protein CASSLLAPANTGELFF.